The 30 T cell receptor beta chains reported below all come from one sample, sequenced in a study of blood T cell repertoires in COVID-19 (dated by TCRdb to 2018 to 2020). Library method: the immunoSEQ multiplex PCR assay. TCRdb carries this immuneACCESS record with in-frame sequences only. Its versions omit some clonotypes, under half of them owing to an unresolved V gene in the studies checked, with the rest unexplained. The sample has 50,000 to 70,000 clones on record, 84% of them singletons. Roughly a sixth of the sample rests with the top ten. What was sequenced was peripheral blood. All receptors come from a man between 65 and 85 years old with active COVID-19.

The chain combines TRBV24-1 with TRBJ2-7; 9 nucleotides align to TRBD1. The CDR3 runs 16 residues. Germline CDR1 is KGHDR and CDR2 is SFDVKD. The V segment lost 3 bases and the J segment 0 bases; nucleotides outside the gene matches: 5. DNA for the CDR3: TGTGCCACCAGTGATCAAGGGACAGGGAACTCCTACGAGCAGTACTTC. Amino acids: CATSDQGTGNSYEQYF.

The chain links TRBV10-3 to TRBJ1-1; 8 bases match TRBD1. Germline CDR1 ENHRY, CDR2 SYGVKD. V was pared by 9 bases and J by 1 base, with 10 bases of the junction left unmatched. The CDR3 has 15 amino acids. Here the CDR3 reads CAINRGESPNTEAFF. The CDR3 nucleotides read TGTGCCATAAACAGGGGGGAAAGCCCGAACACTGAAGCTTTCTTT.

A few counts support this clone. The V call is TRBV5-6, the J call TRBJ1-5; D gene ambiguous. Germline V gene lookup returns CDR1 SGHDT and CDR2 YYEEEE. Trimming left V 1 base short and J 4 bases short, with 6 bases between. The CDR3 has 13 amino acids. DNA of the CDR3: TGTGCCAGCAGCTTGTCCTCGAATCAGCCCCAGCATTTT. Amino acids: CASSLSSNQPQHF. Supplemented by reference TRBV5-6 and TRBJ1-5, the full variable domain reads DAGVTQSPTHLIKTRGQQVTLRCSPKSGHDTVSWYQQALGQGPQFIFQYYEEEERQRGNFPDRFSGHQFPNYSSELNVNALLLGDSALYLCASSLSSNQPQHFGDGTRLSIL.

The CDR3 DNA sequence: TGCGCCAGCAGCTCAGGATCCAGGACAGATACGCAGTATTTT. Its protein product is CASSSGSRTDTQYF. The chain joins TRBV5-1 to TRBJ2-3, with unresolved D. The CDR3 length is 14 residues. Trimming removed 3 bases at V and 3 bases at J, with 11 bases between. Germline V CDR1 and CDR2: SGHRS, YFSETQ.

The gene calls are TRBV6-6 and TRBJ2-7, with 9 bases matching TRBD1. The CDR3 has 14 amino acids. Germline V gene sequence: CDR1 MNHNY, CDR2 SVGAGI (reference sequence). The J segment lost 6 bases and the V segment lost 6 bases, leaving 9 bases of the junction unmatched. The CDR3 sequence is CASRPTGGMGEQYF. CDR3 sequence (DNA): TGTGCCAGCAGACCGACAGGGGGTATGGGCGAGCAGTACTTC.

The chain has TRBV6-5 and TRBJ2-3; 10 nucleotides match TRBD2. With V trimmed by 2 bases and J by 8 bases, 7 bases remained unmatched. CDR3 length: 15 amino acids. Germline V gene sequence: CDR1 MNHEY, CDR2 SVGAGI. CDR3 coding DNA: TGTGCCAGCAGTTACGCTAGCGGGAGTGTTGGTACGCAGTATTTT. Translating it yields CASSYASGSVGTQYF.

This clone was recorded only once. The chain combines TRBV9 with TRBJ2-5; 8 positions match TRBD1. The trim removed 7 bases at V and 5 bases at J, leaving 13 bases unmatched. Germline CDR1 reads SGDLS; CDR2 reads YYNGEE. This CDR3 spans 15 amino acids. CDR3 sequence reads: CASGRGLSVGETQYF. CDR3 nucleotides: TGTGCCAGCGGCAGGGGGCTTTCGGTCGGTGAGACCCAGTACTTC. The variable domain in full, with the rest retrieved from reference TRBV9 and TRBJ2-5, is DSGVTQTPKHLITATGQRVTLRCSPRSGDLSVYWYQQSLDQGLQFLIQYYNGEERAKGNILERFSAQQFPDLHSELNLSSLELGDSALYFCASGRGLSVGETQYFGPGTRLLVL.

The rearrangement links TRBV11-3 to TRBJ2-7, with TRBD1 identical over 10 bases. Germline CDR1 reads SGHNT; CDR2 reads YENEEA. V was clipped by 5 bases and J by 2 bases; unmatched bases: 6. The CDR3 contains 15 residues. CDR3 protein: CASSLGTGAPYEQYF. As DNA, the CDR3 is TGTGCCAGCAGCCTGGGGACAGGGGCTCCCTACGAGCAGTACTTC.

The CDR3 DNA is TGCGCCAGCAGCCAAGTCTACGTGGACAGGGTTTCACCCCTCCACTTT. Protein sequence: CASSQVYVDRVSPLHF. V gene TRBV4-1 combines with J gene TRBJ1-6; 8 bases fit TRBD1. Trimming cost V 1 base and J 9 bases; bases outside gene matches: 8. CDR3 length equals 16 residues. In germline, CDR1 is MGHRA, CDR2 YSYEKL.

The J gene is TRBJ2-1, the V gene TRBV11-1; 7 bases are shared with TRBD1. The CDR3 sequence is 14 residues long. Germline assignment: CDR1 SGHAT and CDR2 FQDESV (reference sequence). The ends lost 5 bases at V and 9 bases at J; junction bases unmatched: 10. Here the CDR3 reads CASSQRQGRGEQFF. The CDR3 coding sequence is TGTGCCAGCAGCCAGAGACAGGGAAGAGGTGAGCAGTTCTTC.

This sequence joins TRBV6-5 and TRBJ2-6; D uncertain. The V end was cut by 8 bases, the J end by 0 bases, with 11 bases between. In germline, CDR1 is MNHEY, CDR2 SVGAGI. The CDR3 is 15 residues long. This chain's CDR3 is CASYPSGSGANVLTF. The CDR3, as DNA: TGTGCCAGCTACCCTTCAGGCTCTGGGGCCAACGTCCTGACTTTC.

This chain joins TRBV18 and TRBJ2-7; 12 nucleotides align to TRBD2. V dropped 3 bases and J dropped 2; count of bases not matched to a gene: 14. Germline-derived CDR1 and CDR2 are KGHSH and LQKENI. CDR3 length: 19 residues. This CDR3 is CASSPYRAFLAGGPYEQYF. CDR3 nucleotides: TGTGCCAGCTCACCGTACAGGGCCTTTCTAGCGGGAGGGCCCTACGAGCAGTACTTC.

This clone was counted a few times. This CDR3 is CAIGGNYEQYF. The CDR3 DNA sequence: TGTGCCATCGGAGGGAACTACGAGCAGTACTTC. This chain connects TRBV7-9 to TRBJ2-7, with a tentative D call TRBD2 (6 bases). V was cut by 10 bases and J by 3 bases, with 10 bases left in between. This CDR3 comprises 11 residues. Looked up from germline, CDR1 is SEHNR and CDR2 is FQNEAQ (reference sequence).

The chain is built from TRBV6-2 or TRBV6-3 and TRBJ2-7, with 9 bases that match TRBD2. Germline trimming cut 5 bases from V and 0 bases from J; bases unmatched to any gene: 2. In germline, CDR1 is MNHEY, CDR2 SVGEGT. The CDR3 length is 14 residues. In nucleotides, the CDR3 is TGTGCCAGCAGTCTAGCGGGAAGCTCCTACGAGCAGTACTTC. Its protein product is CASSLAGSSYEQYF.

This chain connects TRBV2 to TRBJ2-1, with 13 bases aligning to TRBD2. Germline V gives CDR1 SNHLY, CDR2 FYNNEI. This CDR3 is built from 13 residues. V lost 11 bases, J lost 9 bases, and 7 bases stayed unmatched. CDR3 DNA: TGTGCCGGAAGGACTAGCGGGAGCGGTGAGCAGTTCTTC. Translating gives CAGRTSGSGEQFF.

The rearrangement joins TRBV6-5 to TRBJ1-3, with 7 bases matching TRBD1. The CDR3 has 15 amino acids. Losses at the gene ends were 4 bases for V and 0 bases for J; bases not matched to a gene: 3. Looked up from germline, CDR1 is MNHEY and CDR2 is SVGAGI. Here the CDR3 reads CASSWGQNSGNTIYF. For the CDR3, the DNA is TGTGCCAGCAGTTGGGGACAGAACTCTGGAAACACCATATATTTT.

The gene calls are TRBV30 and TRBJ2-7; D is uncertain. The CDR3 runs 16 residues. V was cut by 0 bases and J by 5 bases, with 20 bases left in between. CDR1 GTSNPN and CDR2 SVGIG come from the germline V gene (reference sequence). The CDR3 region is CAWSVLGSDTSHEQYF. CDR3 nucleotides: TGTGCCTGGAGTGTACTGGGCTCTGATACGTCTCACGAGCAGTACTTC.

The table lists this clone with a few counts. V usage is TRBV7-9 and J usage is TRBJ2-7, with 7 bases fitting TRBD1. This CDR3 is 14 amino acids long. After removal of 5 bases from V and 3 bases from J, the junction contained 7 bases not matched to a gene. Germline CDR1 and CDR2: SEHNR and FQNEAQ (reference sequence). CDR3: CASSGGQRGYEQYF. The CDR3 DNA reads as TGTGCCAGCAGCGGGGGACAGAGAGGCTACGAGCAGTACTTC.

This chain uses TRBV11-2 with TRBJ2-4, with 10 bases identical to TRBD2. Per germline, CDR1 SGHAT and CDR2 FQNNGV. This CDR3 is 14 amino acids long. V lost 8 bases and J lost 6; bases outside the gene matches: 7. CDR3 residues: CASGLAGEGNIQYF. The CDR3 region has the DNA TGTGCCAGCGGGCTAGCGGGAGAGGGAAACATTCAGTACTTC.

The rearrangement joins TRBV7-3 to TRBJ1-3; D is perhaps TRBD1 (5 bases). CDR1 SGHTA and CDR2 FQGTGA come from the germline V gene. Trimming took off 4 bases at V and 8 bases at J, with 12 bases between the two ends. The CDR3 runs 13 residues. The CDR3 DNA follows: TGTGCCAGCAGCTCTACCCGGGGGGACACCATATATTTT. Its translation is CASSSTRGDTIYF.

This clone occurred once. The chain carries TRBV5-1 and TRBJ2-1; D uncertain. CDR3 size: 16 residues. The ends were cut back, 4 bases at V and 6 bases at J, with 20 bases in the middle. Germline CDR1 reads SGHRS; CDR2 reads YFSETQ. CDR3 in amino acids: CASSPYAAEAGNEQFF. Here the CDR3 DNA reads TGCGCCAGCAGCCCGTATGCGGCCGAGGCTGGCAATGAGCAGTTCTTC.

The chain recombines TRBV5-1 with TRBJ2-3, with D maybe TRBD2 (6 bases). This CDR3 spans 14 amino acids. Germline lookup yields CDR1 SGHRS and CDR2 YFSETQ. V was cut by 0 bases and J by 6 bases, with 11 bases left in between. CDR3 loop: CASSLEGRGDTQYF. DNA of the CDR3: TGCGCCAGCAGCTTGGAGGGGCGGGGCGATACGCAGTATTTT.

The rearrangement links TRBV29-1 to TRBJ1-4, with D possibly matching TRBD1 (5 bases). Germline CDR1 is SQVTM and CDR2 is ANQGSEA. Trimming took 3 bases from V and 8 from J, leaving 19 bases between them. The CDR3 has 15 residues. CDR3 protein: CSVDDPTGGGEKLFF. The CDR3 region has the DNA TGCAGCGTTGATGACCCAACCGGGGGGGGAGAAAAACTGTTTTTT.

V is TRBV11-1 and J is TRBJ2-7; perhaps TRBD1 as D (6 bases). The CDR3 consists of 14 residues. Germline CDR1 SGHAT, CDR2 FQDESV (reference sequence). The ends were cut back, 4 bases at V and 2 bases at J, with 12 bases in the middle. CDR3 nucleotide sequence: TGTGCCAGCAGCTCGATCAGGGGAACCTACGAGCAGTACTTC. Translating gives CASSSIRGTYEQYF.

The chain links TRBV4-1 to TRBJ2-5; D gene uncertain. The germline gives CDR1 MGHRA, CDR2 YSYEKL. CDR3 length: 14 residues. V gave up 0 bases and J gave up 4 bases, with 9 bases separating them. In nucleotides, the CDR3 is TGCGCCAGCAGCCAAGATAAATACTCAGAGACCCAGTACTTC. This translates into CASSQDKYSETQYF.

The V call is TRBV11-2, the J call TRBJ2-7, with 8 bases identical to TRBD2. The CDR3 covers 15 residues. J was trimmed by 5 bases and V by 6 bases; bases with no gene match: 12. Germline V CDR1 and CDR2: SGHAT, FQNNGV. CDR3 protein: CASRDGRDSGDEQYF. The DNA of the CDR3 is TGTGCCAGCAGGGACGGGAGGGACTCAGGGGACGAGCAGTACTTC.

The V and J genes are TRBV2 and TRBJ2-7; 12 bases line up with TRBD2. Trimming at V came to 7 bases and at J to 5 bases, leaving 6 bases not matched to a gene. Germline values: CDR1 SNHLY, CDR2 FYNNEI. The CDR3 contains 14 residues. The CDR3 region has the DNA TGTGCCAGCACCAAGACTAGCGGGAGCAACGAGCAGTACTTC. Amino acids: CASTKTSGSNEQYF.

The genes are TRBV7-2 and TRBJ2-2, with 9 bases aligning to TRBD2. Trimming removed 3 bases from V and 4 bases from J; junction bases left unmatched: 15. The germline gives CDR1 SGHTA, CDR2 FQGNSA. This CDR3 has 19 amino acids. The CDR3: CASSLGLAGGDRGTGELFF. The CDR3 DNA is TGTGCCAGCAGCTTGGGGCTGGCGGGAGGGGACCGAGGCACCGGGGAGCTGTTTTTT.

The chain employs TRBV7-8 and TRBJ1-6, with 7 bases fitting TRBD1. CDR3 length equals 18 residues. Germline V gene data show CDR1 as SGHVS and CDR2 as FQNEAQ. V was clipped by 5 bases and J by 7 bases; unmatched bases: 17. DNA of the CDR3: TGTGCCAGCAGCCTGAAGACAGGGACCGTTATTGGGAATTCACCCCTCCACTTT. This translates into CASSLKTGTVIGNSPLHF.

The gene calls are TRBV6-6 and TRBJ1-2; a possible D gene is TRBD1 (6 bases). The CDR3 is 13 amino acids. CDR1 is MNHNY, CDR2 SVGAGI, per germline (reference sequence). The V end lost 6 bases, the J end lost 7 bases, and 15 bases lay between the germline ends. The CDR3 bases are TGTGCCAGCAGGCTATACAGGGAAGGTGGCTACACCTTC. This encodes CASRLYREGGYTF.